Below are 15 T cell receptor beta chains sequenced from a single sample in a study of cytomegalovirus exposure and HLA in healthy donors. PCR primers comprised 60 Vbeta and 13 Jbeta primers. Using immunoSEQ multiplex PCR, the repertoire was profiled, and TCRdb retains in-frame clones only, with some absent. Altogether around 130,000 clones are present, just under 80% being singletons, with the ten largest covering roughly 5.5%. The sequenced sample consisted of PBMCs. The receptors here all came from a young man in good health and CMV-seronegative.

This chain links TRBV19 with TRBJ1-5; D is unresolved. This CDR3 spans 15 amino acids. V lost 4 bases to trimming and J lost 5 bases, with 15 bases between them. Per the germline V gene, CDR1 is LNHDA and CDR2 is SQIVND (reference sequence). CDR3 residues: CASSSYPPKDQPQHF. The CDR3 DNA follows: TGTGCCAGTAGTAGCTACCCTCCAAAAGATCAGCCCCAGCATTTT.

This clone was counted only a few times. The chain links TRBV7-2 to TRBJ2-5; 12 bases line up with TRBD2. CDR1 is SGHTA, CDR2 FQGNSA, per germline. The CDR3 consists of 14 residues. Trimming at V came to 8 bases and at J to 4 bases, leaving 5 bases not matched to a gene. The CDR3 region is CASQLAGGVETQYF. As DNA, the CDR3 is TGTGCCAGCCAGCTAGCGGGGGGGGTAGAGACCCAGTACTTC.

V is TRBV9 and J is TRBJ2-6; D unclear. V lost 0 bases and J 0 bases, leaving 7 bases between the germline ends. CDR3 length: 16 residues. CDR1 and CDR2 (germline): SGDLS, YYNGEE. CDR3 DNA sequence: TGTGCCAGCAGCGTAGACAGAAGCTCTGGGGCCAACGTCCTGACTTTC. This gives the protein CASSVDRSSGANVLTF.

The chain employs TRBV5-4 and TRBJ2-3, with TRBD1 matching over 7 bases. V shed 4 bases and J 4 bases; nucleotides not matched to a gene: 6. Germline V CDR1 and CDR2: SGHNT, YYREEE (reference sequence). The CDR3 has 14 residues. The CDR3 sequence is CASSPTGDADTQYF. In nucleotides, the CDR3 is TGTGCCAGCAGCCCAACAGGGGATGCAGATACGCAGTATTTT.

The J gene is TRBJ1-2, the V gene TRBV13; 8 nucleotides align to TRBD1. The CDR3 is made up of 16 amino acids. The germline V gene encodes CDR1 PRHDT and CDR2 FYEKMQ (reference sequence). Trimming took 5 bases from V and 0 from J; bases not matched to a gene: 8. CDR3 bases: TGTGCCAGCAGCCCAGGGGGCACGACGTCTAACTATGGCTACACCTTC. It yields the protein CASSPGGTTSNYGYTF.

The rearrangement joins TRBV7-8 to TRBJ2-5; no definite D call. The V end lost 2 bases, the J end lost 5 bases, and 6 bases lay between the germline ends. CDR3 length: 12 amino acids. Per germline, CDR1 SGHVS and CDR2 FQNEAQ. The CDR3 loop is CASSLPRETQYF. The CDR3 DNA follows: TGTGCCAGCAGCTTACCGCGCGAGACCCAGTACTTC.

V is TRBV6-1 and J is TRBJ2-7, with D possibly TRBD2 on 6 matching bases. Trimming cost V 3 bases and J 7 bases, with 10 bases left between them. The CDR3 sequence is 12 residues long. In germline, CDR1 is MNHNS, CDR2 SASEGT. CDR3 nucleotides: TGTGCCAGCAGTGACGGACTAAGGGAGCAGTACTTC. This translates into CASSDGLREQYF.

This clone was observed a handful of times. The J gene is TRBJ2-5, the V gene TRBV5-1, with 12 nucleotides matching TRBD2. The CDR3 consists of 17 residues. V lost 5 bases and J lost 4; bases outside the gene matches: 12. Germline V gene sequence: CDR1 SGHRS, CDR2 YFSETQ. The CDR3 nucleotides read TGCGCCAGCAGACCCGTGGCTAGCGGGAGGGCCTCAGAGACCCAGTACTTC. It is translated as CASRPVASGRASETQYF.

This clone was detected only a few times. The chain joins TRBV19 to TRBJ1-4, with TRBD1 matching 10 bases. V trimming: 5 bases; J trimming: 3 bases; junction bases outside the gene matches: 6. In germline, CDR1 is LNHDA, CDR2 SQIVND (reference sequence). The CDR3 sequence is 16 residues long. The CDR3, as DNA: TGTGCCAGTAGTCGCGGGACAGGGGTGGCTAATGAAAAACTGTTTTTT. Translating it yields CASSRGTGVANEKLFF.

This chain uses TRBV14 with TRBJ1-1; D may be TRBD1 (6 bases). Germline assignment: CDR1 SGHDN and CDR2 FVKESK. V was trimmed by 2 bases and J by 3 bases, leaving 16 bases between them. The CDR3 is made up of 16 amino acids. The DNA for the CDR3 is TGTGCCAGCAGCCAAAACGTCGACAGGCGGTACACTGAAGCTTTCTTT. Encoded protein: CASSQNVDRRYTEAFF.

The rearrangement uses TRBV12-2 and TRBJ1-1; the D call of TRBD1 is as the table states it, not checked on the DNA. TRBV12-2 is recorded as a pseudogene. The CDR3 covers 17 residues. CDR3 bases: TGTGCAAGTGCCAGAAGCCGGGACAGGTTGAAGCGCGCTGAAGCTTTCTTT. It yields the protein CASARSRDRLKRAEAFF.

Details on this clone: The sample contains more than one DNA sequence encoding this CDR3. The chain recombines TRBV5-1 with TRBJ2-5; D might be TRBD2 (7 bases). Per the germline V gene, CDR1 is SGHRS and CDR2 is YFSETQ. The ends were cut back, 2 bases at V and 5 bases at J, with 10 bases in the middle. The CDR3 is 13 amino acids. This chain's CDR3 is CASSLQGGETQYF. The DNA of the CDR3 is TGCGCCAGCAGCTTACAGGGAGGGGAGACCCAGTACTTC. Full variable domain (rest looked up from reference TRBV5-1 and TRBJ2-5): KAGVTQTPRYLIKTRGQQVTLSCSPISGHRSVSWYQQTPGQGLQFLFEYFSETQRNKGNFPGRFSGRQFSNSRSEMNVSTLELGDSALYLCASSLQGGETQYFGPGTRLLVL.

The chain carries TRBV6-6 and TRBJ2-1; 9 positions match TRBD1. V lost 6 bases and J lost 8; bases outside the gene matches: 11. CDR1 is MNHNY, CDR2 SVGAGI, per germline (reference sequence). The length of the CDR3 is 15 residues. CDR3 protein: CASRKLGQGGHEQFF. DNA of the CDR3: TGTGCCAGCAGAAAGCTGGGACAGGGCGGCCATGAGCAGTTCTTC.

The V gene is TRBV7-9, the J gene TRBJ1-6, with D uncertain. The CDR3 contains 14 residues. Germline loops: CDR1 SEHNR, CDR2 FQNEAQ (reference sequence). V dropped 5 bases and J dropped 5 bases, with 10 bases sitting between them. The CDR3 spells CASSPAGDNSPLHF. The CDR3 DNA reads as TGTGCCAGCAGCCCGGCGGGCGATAATTCACCCCTCCACTTT.

There are a few counts of this clone. The chain uses TRBV10-3 and TRBJ1-1; TRBD1 matches 10 bases. With V trimmed by 2 bases and J by 3 bases, 3 bases remained unmatched. The CDR3 covers 15 residues. Germline V gives CDR1 ENHRY, CDR2 SYGVKD. CDR3 bases: TGTGCCATCAGTGAGGACAGGGGGCAGTACACTGAAGCTTTCTTT. Its protein product is CAISEDRGQYTEAFF.